This TCR beta chain emerged from a study of blood T cell repertoires in COVID-19. As for the study in general: The cDNA or gDNA used as material had been derived from T cells, B-cell-depleted T cells, or PBMCs.

Some clones are missing from TCRdb's copy, which holds only in-frame ones; the method was immunoSEQ multiplex PCR. There are about 210,000 clones in the sample; just under 85% occur only once, and about 8% lies in the top ten. There are 14 residues in the CDR3. Germline trimming cut 4 bases from V and 5 bases from J; bases unmatched to any gene: 2. CDR1 and CDR2 (germline): MNHEY, SVGAGI. The clonotype originates from a woman in her forties or fifties with active or convalescent COVID-19. The chain employs TRBV6-5 and TRBJ1-5; 10 bases agree with TRBD1. The sequenced material came from peripheral blood. CDR3 coding DNA: TGTGCCAGCAGTTCGACAGGGGGCTATCAGCCCCAGCATTTT. As protein: CASSSTGGYQPQHF.